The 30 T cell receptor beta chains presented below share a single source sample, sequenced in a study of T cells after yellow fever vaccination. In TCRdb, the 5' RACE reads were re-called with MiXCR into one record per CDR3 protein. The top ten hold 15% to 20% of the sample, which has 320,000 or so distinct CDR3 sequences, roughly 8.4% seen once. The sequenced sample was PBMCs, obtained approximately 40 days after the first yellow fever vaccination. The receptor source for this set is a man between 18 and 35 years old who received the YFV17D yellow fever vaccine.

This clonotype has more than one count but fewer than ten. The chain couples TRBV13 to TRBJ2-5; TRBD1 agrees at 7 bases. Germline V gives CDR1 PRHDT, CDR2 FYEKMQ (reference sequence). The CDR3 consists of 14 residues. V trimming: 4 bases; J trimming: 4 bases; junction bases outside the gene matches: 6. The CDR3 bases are TGTGCCAGCAGCTCCAGATCAGGGGGAGAGACCCAGTACTTC. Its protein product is CASSSRSGGETQYF. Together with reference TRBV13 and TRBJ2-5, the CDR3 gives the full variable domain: AAGVIQSPRHLIKEKRETATLKCYPIPRHDTVYWYQQGPGQDPQFLISFYEKMQSDKGSIPDRFSAQQFSDYHSELNMSSLELGDSALYFCASSSRSGGETQYFGPGTRLLVL.

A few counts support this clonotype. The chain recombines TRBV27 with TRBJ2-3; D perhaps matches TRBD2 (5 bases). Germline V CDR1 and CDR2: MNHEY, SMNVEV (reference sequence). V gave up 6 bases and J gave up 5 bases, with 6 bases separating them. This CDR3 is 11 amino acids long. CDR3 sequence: CASSREDTQYF. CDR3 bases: TGTGCCAGCAGCCGGGAAGATACGCAGTATTTT.

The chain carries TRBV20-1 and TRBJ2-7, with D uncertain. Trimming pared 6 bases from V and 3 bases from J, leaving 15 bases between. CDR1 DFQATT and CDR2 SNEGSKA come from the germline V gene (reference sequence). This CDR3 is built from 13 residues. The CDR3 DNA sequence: TGCAGTGCCCAGAGAGAGGAGATCTACGAGCAGTACTTC. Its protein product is CSAQREEIYEQYF.

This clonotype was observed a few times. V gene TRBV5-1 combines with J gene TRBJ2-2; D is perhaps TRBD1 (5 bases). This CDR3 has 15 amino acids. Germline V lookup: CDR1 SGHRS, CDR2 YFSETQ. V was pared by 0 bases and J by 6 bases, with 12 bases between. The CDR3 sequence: CASSLVAGAAGELFF. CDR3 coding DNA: TGCGCCAGCAGCTTGGTTGCTGGGGCGGCCGGGGAGCTGTTTTTT.

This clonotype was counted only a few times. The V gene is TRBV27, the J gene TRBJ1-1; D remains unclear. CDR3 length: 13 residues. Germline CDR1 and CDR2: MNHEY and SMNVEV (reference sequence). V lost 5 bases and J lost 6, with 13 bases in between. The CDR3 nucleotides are TGTGCCAGCAGTAAAGGAGTATTGGCTGAAGCTTTCTTT. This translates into CASSKGVLAEAFF.

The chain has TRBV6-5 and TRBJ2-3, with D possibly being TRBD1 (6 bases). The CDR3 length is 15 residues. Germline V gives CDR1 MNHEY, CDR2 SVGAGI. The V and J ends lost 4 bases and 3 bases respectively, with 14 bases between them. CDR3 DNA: TGTGCCAGCAGTTTGGGTGGGGGCCAAACAGATACGCAGTATTTT. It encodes CASSLGGGQTDTQYF.

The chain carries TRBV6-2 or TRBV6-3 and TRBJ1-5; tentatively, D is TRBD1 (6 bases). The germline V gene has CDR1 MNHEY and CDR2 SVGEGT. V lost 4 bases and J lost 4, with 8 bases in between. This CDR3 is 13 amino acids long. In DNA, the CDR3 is TGTGCCAGCAGTTGGGGGCTGAATCAGCCCCAGCATTTT. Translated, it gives CASSWGLNQPQHF.

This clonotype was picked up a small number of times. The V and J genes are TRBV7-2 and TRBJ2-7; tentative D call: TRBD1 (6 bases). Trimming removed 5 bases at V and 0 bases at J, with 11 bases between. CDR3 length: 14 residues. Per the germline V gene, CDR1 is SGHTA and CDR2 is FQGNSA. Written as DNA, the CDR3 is TGTGCCAGCAGCCCACGGGACACCTCCTACGAGCAGTACTTC. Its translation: CASSPRDTSYEQYF.

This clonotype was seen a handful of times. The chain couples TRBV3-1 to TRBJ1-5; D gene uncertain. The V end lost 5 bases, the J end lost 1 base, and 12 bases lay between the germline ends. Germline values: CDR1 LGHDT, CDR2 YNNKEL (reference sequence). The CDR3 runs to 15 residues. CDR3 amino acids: CASSYLRDSNQPQHF. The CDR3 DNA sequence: TGTGCCAGCAGCTATCTCAGAGACAGCAATCAGCCCCAGCATTTT.

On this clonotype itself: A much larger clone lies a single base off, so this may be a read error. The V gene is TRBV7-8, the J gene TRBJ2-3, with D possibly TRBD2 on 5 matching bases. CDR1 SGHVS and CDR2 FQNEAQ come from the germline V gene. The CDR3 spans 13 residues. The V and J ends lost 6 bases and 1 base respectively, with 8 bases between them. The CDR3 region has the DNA TGTGCCAGCAGGTTCGGGGGCACAGATACGCAGTATTTT. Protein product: CASRFGGTDTQYF.

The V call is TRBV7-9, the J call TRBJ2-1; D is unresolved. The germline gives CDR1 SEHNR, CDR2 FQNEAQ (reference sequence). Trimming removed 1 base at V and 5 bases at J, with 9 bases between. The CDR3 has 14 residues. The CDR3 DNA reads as TGTGCCAGCAGCTTAGGGAACCGGCACAATGAGCAGTTCTTC. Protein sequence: CASSLGNRHNEQFF.

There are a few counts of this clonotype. This CDR3 is CASSLIDRGRPQETQYF. Written as DNA, the CDR3 is TGTGCCAGCAGCTTAATCGACCGCGGGCGGCCCCAAGAGACCCAGTACTTC. V usage is TRBV7-2 and J usage is TRBJ2-5; maybe TRBD2 (5 bases). This CDR3 has 17 amino acids. The V gene's germline CDR1 is SGHTA and CDR2 FQGNSA. Trimming stripped 2 bases from V and 1 base from J, with 17 bases between. Full variable domain (outside the CDR3, taken from reference TRBV7-2 and TRBJ2-5): GAGVSQSPSNKVTEKGKDVELRCDPISGHTALYWYRQSLGQGLEFLIYFQGNSAPDKSGLPSDRFSAERTGGSVSTLTIQRTQQEDSAVYLCASSLIDRGRPQETQYFGPGTRLLVL.

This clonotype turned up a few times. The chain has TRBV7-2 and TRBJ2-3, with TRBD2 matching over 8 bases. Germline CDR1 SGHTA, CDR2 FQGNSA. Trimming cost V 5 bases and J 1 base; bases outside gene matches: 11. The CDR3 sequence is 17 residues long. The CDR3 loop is CASSPSGGGSGTDTQYF. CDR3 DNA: TGTGCCAGCAGCCCCAGCGGGGGCGGGTCCGGCACAGATACGCAGTATTTT. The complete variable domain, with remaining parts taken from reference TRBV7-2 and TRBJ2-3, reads GAGVSQSPSNKVTEKGKDVELRCDPISGHTALYWYRQSLGQGLEFLIYFQGNSAPDKSGLPSDRFSAERTGGSVSTLTIQRTQQEDSAVYLCASSPSGGGSGTDTQYFGPGTRLTVL.

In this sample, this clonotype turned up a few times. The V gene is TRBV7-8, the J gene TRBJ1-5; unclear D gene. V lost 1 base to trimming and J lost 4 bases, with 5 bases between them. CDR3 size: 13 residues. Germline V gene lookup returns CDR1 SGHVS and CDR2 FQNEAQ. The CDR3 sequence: CASSLVQNQPQHF. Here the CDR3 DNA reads TGTGCCAGCAGCTTAGTACAGAATCAGCCCCAGCATTTT.

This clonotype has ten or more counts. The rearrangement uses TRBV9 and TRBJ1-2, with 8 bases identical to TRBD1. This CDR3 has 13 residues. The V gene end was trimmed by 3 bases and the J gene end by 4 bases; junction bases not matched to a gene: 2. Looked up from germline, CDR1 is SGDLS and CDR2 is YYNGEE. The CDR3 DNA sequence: TGTGCCAGCAGCGAGGGACAGGCCTATGGCTACACCTTC. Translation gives CASSEGQAYGYTF.

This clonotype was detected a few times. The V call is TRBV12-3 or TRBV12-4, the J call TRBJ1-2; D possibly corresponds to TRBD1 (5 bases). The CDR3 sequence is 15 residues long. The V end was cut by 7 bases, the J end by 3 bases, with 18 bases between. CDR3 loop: CASTDGGGSYYGYTF. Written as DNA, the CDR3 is TGTGCCAGCACCGACGGCGGGGGGTCGTACTATGGCTACACCTTC.

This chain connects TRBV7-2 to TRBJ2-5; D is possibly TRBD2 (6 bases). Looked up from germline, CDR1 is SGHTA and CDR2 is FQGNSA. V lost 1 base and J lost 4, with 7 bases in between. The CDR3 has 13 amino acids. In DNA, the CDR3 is TGTGCCAGCAGCTTAGAACTAGCAGAGACCCAGTACTTC. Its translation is CASSLELAETQYF. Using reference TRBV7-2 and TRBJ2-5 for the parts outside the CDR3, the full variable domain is GAGVSQSPSNKVTEKGKDVELRCDPISGHTALYWYRQSLGQGLEFLIYFQGNSAPDKSGLPSDRFSAERTGGSVSTLTIQRTQQEDSAVYLCASSLELAETQYFGPGTRLLVL.

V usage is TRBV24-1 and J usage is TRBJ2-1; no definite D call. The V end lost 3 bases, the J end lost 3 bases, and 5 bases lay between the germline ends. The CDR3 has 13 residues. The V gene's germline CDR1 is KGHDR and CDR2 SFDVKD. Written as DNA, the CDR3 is TGTGCCACCAGTGATCTCGACTACAATGAGCAGTTCTTC. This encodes CATSDLDYNEQFF.

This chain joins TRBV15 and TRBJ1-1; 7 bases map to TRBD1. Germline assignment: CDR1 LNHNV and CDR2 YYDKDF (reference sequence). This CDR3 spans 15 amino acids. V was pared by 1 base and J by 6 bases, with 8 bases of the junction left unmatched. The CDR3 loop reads CATSRVQGKRAEAFF. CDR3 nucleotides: TGTGCCACCAGCAGAGTACAGGGGAAGCGGGCTGAAGCTTTCTTT.

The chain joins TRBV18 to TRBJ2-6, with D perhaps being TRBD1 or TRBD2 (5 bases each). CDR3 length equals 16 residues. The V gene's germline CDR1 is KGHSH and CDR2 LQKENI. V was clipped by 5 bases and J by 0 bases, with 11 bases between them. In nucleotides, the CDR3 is TGTGCCAGCTCAGGGACGGTACGCTCTGGGGCCAACGTCCTGACTTTC. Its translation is CASSGTVRSGANVLTF.

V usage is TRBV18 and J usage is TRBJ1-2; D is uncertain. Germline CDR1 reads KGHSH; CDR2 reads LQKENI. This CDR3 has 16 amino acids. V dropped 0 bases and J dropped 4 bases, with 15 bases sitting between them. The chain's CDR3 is CASSPPLIYRTYGYTF. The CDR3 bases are TGTGCCAGCTCACCACCACTAATTTACAGAACCTATGGCTACACCTTC.

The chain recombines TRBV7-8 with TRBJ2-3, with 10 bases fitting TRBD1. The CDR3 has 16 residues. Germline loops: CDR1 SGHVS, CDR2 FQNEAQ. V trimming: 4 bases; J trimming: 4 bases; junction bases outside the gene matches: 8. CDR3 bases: TGTGCCAGCAGCTATCCGGGACAGGGGACTTCAGATACGCAGTATTTT. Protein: CASSYPGQGTSDTQYF.

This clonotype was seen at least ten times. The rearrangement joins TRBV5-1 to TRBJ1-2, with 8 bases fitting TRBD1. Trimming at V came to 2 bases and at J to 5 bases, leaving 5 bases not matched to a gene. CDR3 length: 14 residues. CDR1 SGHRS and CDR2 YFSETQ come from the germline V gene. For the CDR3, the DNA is TGCGCCAGCAGCTTACTGGACAGGGTTTATGGCTACACCTTC. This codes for CASSLLDRVYGYTF. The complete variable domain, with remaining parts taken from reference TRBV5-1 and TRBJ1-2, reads KAGVTQTPRYLIKTRGQQVTLSCSPISGHRSVSWYQQTPGQGLQFLFEYFSETQRNKGNFPGRFSGRQFSNSRSEMNVSTLELGDSALYLCASSLLDRVYGYTFGSGTRLTVV.

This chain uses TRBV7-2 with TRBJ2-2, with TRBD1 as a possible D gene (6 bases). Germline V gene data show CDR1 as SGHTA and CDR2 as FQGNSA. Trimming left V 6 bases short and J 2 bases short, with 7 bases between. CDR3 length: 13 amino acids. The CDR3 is CASRGQNTGELFF. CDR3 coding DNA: TGTGCCAGCAGGGGACAAAACACCGGGGAGCTGTTTTTT.

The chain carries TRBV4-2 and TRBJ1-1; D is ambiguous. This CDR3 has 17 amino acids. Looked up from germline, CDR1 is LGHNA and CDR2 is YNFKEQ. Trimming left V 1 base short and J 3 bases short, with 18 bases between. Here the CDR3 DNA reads TGTGCCAGCAGCCAAGCACCTTCTGGGGATTTCGACACTGAAGCTTTCTTT. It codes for CASSQAPSGDFDTEAFF.

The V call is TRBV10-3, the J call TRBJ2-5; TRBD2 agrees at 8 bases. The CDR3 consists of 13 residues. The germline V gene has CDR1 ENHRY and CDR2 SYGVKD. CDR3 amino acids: CTTWSSGGETQYF. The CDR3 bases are TGTACCACCTGGTCCAGCGGGGGCGAGACCCAGTACTTC.

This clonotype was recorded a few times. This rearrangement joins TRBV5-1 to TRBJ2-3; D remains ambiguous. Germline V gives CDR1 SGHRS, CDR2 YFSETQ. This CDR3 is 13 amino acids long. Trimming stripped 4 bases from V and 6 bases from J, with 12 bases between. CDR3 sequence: CASSPNLGDTQYF. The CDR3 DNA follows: TGCGCCAGCAGCCCCAACCTAGGGGATACGCAGTATTTT. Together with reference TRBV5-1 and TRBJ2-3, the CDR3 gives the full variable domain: KAGVTQTPRYLIKTRGQQVTLSCSPISGHRSVSWYQQTPGQGLQFLFEYFSETQRNKGNFPGRFSGRQFSNSRSEMNVSTLELGDSALYLCASSPNLGDTQYFGPGTRLTVL.

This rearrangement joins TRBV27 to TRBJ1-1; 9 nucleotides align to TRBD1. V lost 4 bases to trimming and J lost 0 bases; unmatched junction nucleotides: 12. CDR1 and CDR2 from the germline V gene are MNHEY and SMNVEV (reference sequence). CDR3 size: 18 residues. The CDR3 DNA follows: TGTGCCAGCAGTTCAACCGGGACAGGGAGTGCCGTGAACACTGAAGCTTTCTTT. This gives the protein CASSSTGTGSAVNTEAFF.

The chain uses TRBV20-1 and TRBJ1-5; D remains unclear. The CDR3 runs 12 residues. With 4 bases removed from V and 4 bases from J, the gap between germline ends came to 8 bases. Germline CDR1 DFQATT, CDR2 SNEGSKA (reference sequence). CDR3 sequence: CSAKVGNQPQHF. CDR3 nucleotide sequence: TGCAGTGCTAAAGTCGGGAATCAGCCCCAGCATTTT.

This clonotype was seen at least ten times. The DNA for the CDR3 is TGTGCCAGCAGCTTACTACTAGATGAGCAGTTCTTC. This sequence encodes CASSLLLDEQFF. V gene TRBV11-2 combines with J gene TRBJ2-1; weak D call: TRBD2 (5 bases). V gave up 2 bases and J gave up 8 bases, with 7 bases separating them. The CDR3 length is 12 residues. CDR1 and CDR2 from the germline V gene are SGHAT and FQNNGV.